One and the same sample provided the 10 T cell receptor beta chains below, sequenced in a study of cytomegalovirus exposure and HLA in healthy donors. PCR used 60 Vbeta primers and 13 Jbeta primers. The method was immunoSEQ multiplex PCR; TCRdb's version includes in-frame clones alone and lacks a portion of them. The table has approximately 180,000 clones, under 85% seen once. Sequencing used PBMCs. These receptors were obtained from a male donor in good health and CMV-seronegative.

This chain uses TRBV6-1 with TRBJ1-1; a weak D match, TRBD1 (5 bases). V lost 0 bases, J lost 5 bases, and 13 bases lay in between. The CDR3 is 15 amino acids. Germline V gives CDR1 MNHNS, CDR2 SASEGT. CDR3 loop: CASSEAPTGRTEAFF. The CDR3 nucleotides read TGTGCCAGCAGTGAAGCGCCTACAGGAAGGACTGAAGCTTTCTTT.

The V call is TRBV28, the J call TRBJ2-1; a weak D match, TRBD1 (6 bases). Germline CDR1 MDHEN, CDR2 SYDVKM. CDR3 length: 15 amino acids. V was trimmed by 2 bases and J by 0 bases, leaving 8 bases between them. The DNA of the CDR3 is TGTGCCAGCAGTTTAGGACAGATCTCCTACAATGAGCAGTTCTTC. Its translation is CASSLGQISYNEQFF. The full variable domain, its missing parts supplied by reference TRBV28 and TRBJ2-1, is DVKVTQSSRYLVKRTGEKVFLECVQDMDHENMFWYRQDPGLGLRLIYFSYDVKMKEKGDIPEGYSVSREKKERFSLILESASTNQTSMYLCASSLGQISYNEQFFGPGTRLTVL.

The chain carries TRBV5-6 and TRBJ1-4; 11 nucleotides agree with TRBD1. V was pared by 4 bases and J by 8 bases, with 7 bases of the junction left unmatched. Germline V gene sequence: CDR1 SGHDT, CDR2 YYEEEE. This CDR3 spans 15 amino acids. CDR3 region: CASSPLGQGDEKLFF. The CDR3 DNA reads TGTGCCAGCAGCCCCCTGGGACAGGGGGACGAAAAACTGTTTTTT.

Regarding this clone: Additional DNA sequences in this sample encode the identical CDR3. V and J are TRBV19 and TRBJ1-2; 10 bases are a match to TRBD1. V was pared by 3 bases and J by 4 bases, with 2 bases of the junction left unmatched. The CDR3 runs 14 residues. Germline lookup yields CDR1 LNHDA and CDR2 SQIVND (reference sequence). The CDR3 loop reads CASSIGQGGYGYTF. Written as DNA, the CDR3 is TGTGCCAGTAGTATCGGACAGGGGGGCTATGGCTACACCTTC.

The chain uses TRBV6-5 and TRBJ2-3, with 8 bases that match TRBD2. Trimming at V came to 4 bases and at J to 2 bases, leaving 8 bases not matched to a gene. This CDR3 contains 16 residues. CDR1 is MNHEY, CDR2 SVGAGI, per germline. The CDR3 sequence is CASSSHPGGNTDTQYF. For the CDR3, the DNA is TGTGCCAGCAGTTCCCATCCGGGGGGGAACACAGATACGCAGTATTTT.

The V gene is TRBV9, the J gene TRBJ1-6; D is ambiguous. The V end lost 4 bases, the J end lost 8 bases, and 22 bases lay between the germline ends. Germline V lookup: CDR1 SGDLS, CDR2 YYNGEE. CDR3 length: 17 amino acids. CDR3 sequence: CASSSRGLIARDSPLHF. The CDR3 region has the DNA TGTGCCAGCAGCTCCAGAGGACTTATCGCGCGTGATTCACCCCTCCACTTT.

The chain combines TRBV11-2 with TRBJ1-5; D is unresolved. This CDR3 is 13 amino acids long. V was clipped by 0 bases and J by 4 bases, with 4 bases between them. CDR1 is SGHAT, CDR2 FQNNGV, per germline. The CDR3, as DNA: TGTGCCAGCAGCTTAGATCTAAATCAGCCCCAGCATTTT. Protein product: CASSLDLNQPQHF.

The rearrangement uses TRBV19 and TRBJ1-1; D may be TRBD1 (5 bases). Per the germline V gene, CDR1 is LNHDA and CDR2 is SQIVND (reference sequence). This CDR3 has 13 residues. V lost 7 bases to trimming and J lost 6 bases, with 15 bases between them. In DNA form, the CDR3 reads TGTGCCAGTAATCCAGGGTTGAGCCCTGAAGCTTTCTTT. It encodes CASNPGLSPEAFF.

The DNA for the CDR3 is TGTGCCAGCAGTTACGGCAGGGGAGGGGAGCAGTACTTC. Translated, it gives CASSYGRGGEQYF. V is TRBV6-6 and J is TRBJ2-7, with D possibly being TRBD2 (7 bases). V shed 2 bases and J shed 7 bases, with 12 bases lying between them. The germline V gene encodes CDR1 MNHNY and CDR2 SVGAGI (reference sequence). CDR3 length: 13 residues.

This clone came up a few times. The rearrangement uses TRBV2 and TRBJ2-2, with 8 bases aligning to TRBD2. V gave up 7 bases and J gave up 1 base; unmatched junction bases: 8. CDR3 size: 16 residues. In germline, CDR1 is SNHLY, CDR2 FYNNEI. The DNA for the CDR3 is TGTGCCAGCACCCCACTAGCGGTAGTGAACACCGGGGAGCTGTTTTTT. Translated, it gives CASTPLAVVNTGELFF.